This TCR beta chain was sequenced during a study of T cells in Graves' hyperthyroidism and ophthalmopathy. Ophthalmopathy in the patients scored at least 3 on Clinical Activity Score and at least 4 on NOSPECS grade, lasting under 3 months. This CDR3 comprises 16 residues. The trim removed 5 bases at V and 4 bases at J, leaving 13 bases unmatched. The germline V gene encodes CDR1 SEHNR and CDR2 FQNEAQ (reference sequence). RNA transcripts were the template for amplifying TCR beta CDR3 regions. Primed by the HTBI set, a first-round RT-PCR was run on the TCR CDR3. Each CDR3 protein is one row after TCRdb ran MiXCR on the multiplex PCR reads. Seen here are some 340,000 distinct CDR3 sequences, roughly 13% observed once, and the top ten hold around 32%. Study-level findings and limits: Model-based prediction identified ophthalmopathy a median 6.5 months prior to its onset. Ophthalmopathy stood apart from stable hyperthyroidism in a 13 V-J model.

This clonotype was counted ten times or more. Its antigen is as yet unknown. The sequencing input was blood. This TCR was recovered from a woman in her thirties or forties with Graves' ophthalmopathy. V usage is TRBV7-9 and J usage is TRBJ2-5; TRBD1 agrees at 7 bases. CDR3 loop: CASSLPDLQGRETQYF. CDR3 DNA: TGTGCCAGCAGCCTTCCGGACTTACAGGGGAGAGAGACCCAGTACTTC.